The 25 T cell receptor beta chains given below trace back to one sample, sequenced in a study of T cell responses to AZD1222 COVID-19 vaccine. TCRdb's table, derived via immunoSEQ multiplex PCR, lists solely in-frame clones and lacks some. Of 90,000 to 150,000 clones in the sample, around 90% were seen once. The sequencing used peripheral blood, collected on day 0 of AZD1222 vaccination. The source of these receptors is an adult in good health.

The CDR3 DNA sequence: TGTGCCAGCAGTTTACGGCTAGCCGAGCAGTTCTTC. Residues: CASSLRLAEQFF. V is TRBV28 and J is TRBJ2-1; perhaps TRBD2 as D (5 bases). Per the germline V gene, CDR1 is MDHEN and CDR2 is SYDVKM. CDR3 length equals 12 residues. Deletions cut 2 bases from V and 10 bases from J, with 9 bases between.

The V and J genes are TRBV18 and TRBJ1-6; possible D gene TRBD1, 6 bases. Germline V gene lookup returns CDR1 KGHSH and CDR2 LQKENI. The V end lost 6 bases, the J end lost 7 bases, and 16 bases lay between the germline ends. The CDR3 totals 15 residues. The chain's CDR3 is CASSLSGALNSPLHF. The DNA for the CDR3 is TGTGCCAGCTCCCTCTCGGGGGCGCTAAATTCACCCCTCCACTTT.

CDR3 sequence: CASSYTGTSGGAWETQYF. The CDR3, as DNA: TGTGCCAGCAGCTACACCGGGACTAGCGGGGGGGCTTGGGAGACCCAGTACTTC. The V gene is TRBV7-8, the J gene TRBJ2-5, with 16 bases that match TRBD2. Germline-derived CDR1 and CDR2 are SGHVS and FQNEAQ. V lost 4 bases to trimming and J lost 5 bases; unmatched junction nucleotides: 10. This CDR3 comprises 18 residues.

The V and J genes are TRBV27 and TRBJ1-2; no clear D. V shed 8 bases and J shed 7 bases, with 14 bases lying between them. Germline V gives CDR1 MNHEY, CDR2 SMNVEV (reference sequence). This CDR3 spans 12 amino acids. The CDR3 coding sequence is TGTGCCAGCCACCCGCGCTTAGGTGGCTACACCTTC. Protein: CASHPRLGGYTF.

The genes are TRBV6-5 and TRBJ1-6; D call uncertain. The germline V gene encodes CDR1 MNHEY and CDR2 SVGAGI. This CDR3 has 12 amino acids. V was trimmed by 5 bases and J by 8 bases, leaving 7 bases between them. CDR3 nucleotides: TGTGCCAGCAGTAAGGGTGATTCACCCCTCCACTTT. Translation gives CASSKGDSPLHF.

This sequence joins TRBV7-2 and TRBJ1-2; no definite D call. Germline CDR1 reads SGHTA; CDR2 reads FQGNSA. The CDR3 is 16 amino acids. The V end was cut by 2 bases, the J end by 1 base, with 14 bases between. CDR3 in DNA: TGTGCCAGCAGCTTATTGGAACAGACTCTTAACTATGGCTACACCTTC. Its translation: CASSLLEQTLNYGYTF.

This chain links TRBV20-1 with TRBJ2-4; 7 bases match TRBD2. The germline gives CDR1 DFQATT, CDR2 SNEGSKA (reference sequence). The CDR3 contains 14 residues. Losses at the gene ends were 3 bases for V and 1 base for J; bases not matched to a gene: 3. The CDR3 is CSASFGGAKNIQYF. In DNA, the CDR3 is TGCAGTGCTAGTTTCGGGGGGGCCAAAAACATTCAGTACTTC.

The chain joins TRBV5-1 to TRBJ1-1; D uncertain. CDR1 is SGHRS and CDR2 is YFSETQ in the germline V gene. V lost 2 bases to trimming and J lost 1 base, with 9 bases between them. There are 14 residues in the CDR3. This CDR3 reads CASSFKIPNTEAFF. The CDR3 DNA sequence: TGCGCCAGCAGCTTTAAGATCCCGAACACTGAAGCTTTCTTT. Combining the CDR3 with reference TRBV5-1 and TRBJ1-1 gives the whole variable domain KAGVTQTPRYLIKTRGQQVTLSCSPISGHRSVSWYQQTPGQGLQFLFEYFSETQRNKGNFPGRFSGRQFSNSRSEMNVSTLELGDSALYLCASSFKIPNTEAFFGQGTRLTVV.

The V call is TRBV7-5, the J call TRBJ1-1. TRBV7-5 constitutes a pseudogene. The CDR3 consists of 16 residues. The CDR3 reads CARSLGGTGMNTEAFF. The CDR3 nucleotides read TGTGCCAGAAGCTTGGGGGGGACGGGGATGAACACTGAAGCTTTCTTT.

Here the CDR3 DNA reads TGTGCCAGCTCACCAGGGCGGGAGTACGAGCAGTACTTC. Amino acid sequence: CASSPGREYEQYF. The chain has TRBV18 and TRBJ2-7, with 7 bases that match TRBD2. CDR3 length: 13 residues. CDR1 and CDR2 from the germline V gene are KGHSH and LQKENI. V trimming: 2 bases; J trimming: 4 bases; junction bases outside the gene matches: 2.

The chain employs TRBV30 and TRBJ2-2; 7 bases fit TRBD1. The CDR3 loop spans 15 amino acids. The trim removed 1 base at V and 0 bases at J, leaving 2 bases unmatched. Per germline, CDR1 GTSNPN and CDR2 SVGIG (reference sequence). The CDR3 nucleotides read TGTGCCTGGAGTGCCGGGACAGCGAACACCGGGGAGCTGTTTTTT. This sequence encodes CAWSAGTANTGELFF.

V and J are TRBV30 and TRBJ1-2; D is unresolved. This CDR3 has 12 residues. The germline gives CDR1 GTSNPN, CDR2 SVGIG (reference sequence). The V gene lost 0 bases and the J gene lost 5 bases, with 7 bases spanning the gap. The CDR3: CAWSVRNYGYTF. CDR3 bases: TGTGCCTGGAGTGTACGGAATTATGGCTACACCTTC.

This chain uses TRBV6-6 with TRBJ2-2; D is possibly TRBD2 (5 bases). Per germline, CDR1 MNHNY and CDR2 SVGAGI (reference sequence). The CDR3 has 15 residues. Trimming cost V 2 bases and J 1 base, with 8 bases left between them. Here the CDR3 reads CASSYKRKNTGELFF. The CDR3 DNA follows: TGTGCCAGCAGTTACAAGCGGAAGAACACCGGGGAGCTGTTTTTT.

V and J are TRBV27 and TRBJ1-2, with a possible D match to TRBD1 (5 bases). From germline, CDR1 is MNHEY and CDR2 SMNVEV (reference sequence). V was clipped by 6 bases and J by 4 bases, with 15 bases between them. The CDR3 length is 14 residues. The CDR3 DNA reads TGTGCCAGCAGGGGGCAGGTCCCTATCTATGGCTACACCTTC. Translation gives CASRGQVPIYGYTF.

V and J are TRBV4-1 and TRBJ1-2; TRBD1 agrees at 10 bases. V shed 4 bases, J shed 8 bases, and the junction held 16 bases outside the gene matches. This CDR3 is 17 amino acids long. Per the germline V gene, CDR1 is MGHRA and CDR2 is YSYEKL. In nucleotides, the CDR3 is TGCGCCAGCAGCCTAAAGATCGGCGACAGGGGGCGAGGAGGCTACACCTTC. Amino acids: CASSLKIGDRGRGGYTF.

The rearrangement uses TRBV7-9 and TRBJ2-7; 7 nucleotides align to TRBD2. Germline CDR1 is SEHNR and CDR2 is FQNEAQ (reference sequence). The CDR3 extends over 17 amino acids. V trimming: 1 base; J trimming: 3 bases; junction bases outside the gene matches: 12. This chain's CDR3 is CASSLDLGGGLHYEQYF. DNA for the CDR3: TGTGCCAGCAGCTTAGACCTCGGGGGAGGGTTGCACTACGAGCAGTACTTC.

The V and J genes are TRBV6-2 or TRBV6-3 and TRBJ2-1; 7 bases map to TRBD2. CDR1 and CDR2 from the germline V gene are MNHEY and SVGEGT. J was trimmed by 0 bases and V by 2 bases; bases with no gene match: 10. The CDR3 is made up of 18 amino acids. In DNA form, the CDR3 reads TGTGCCAGCAGTTACCCCCATACCCTAGCGGTCTCCTACAATGAGCAGTTCTTC. This gives the protein CASSYPHTLAVSYNEQFF.

The rearrangement uses TRBV5-8 and TRBJ2-1; 11 bases fit TRBD1. This CDR3 region has 18 residues. The trim removed 0 bases at V and 7 bases at J, leaving 12 bases unmatched. Germline CDR1 is SGHTS and CDR2 is YDEGEE. CDR3 amino acids: CASSLAKWIGTGGNEQFF. The CDR3 DNA is TGTGCCAGCAGCTTGGCCAAATGGATCGGGACAGGGGGTAATGAGCAGTTCTTC.

The chain recombines TRBV24-1 with TRBJ1-5, with D uncertain. Germline CDR1 reads KGHDR; CDR2 reads SFDVKD. V was cut by 4 bases and J by 0 bases, with 6 bases left in between. This CDR3 is built from 14 residues. CDR3 nucleotide sequence: TGTGCCACCAGTGACCAATATAGCAATCAGCCCCAGCATTTT. Amino acid sequence: CATSDQYSNQPQHF.

This sequence joins TRBV28 and TRBJ2-1; D is perhaps TRBD1 or TRBD2 (5 bases each). The germline V and J ends were trimmed by 7 bases and 5 bases, with 12 bases remaining between them. CDR3 size: 13 residues. Germline CDR1 is MDHEN and CDR2 is SYDVKM. The CDR3 coding sequence is TGTGCCAGCAACTGGGGGTCCGACAATGAGCAGTTCTTC. Translation: CASNWGSDNEQFF.

The chain uses TRBV9 and TRBJ1-5; D gene uncertain. The CDR3 contains 14 residues. CDR1 and CDR2 from the germline V gene are SGDLS and YYNGEE. V lost 3 bases to trimming and J lost 6 bases, with 13 bases between them. CDR3 protein: CASSGAGSFQPQHF. The CDR3 nucleotides read TGTGCCAGCAGCGGGGCGGGGAGTTTTCAGCCCCAGCATTTT. Full variable domain (missing parts from reference TRBV9 and TRBJ1-5): DSGVTQTPKHLITATGQRVTLRCSPRSGDLSVYWYQQSLDQGLQFLIQYYNGEERAKGNILERFSAQQFPDLHSELNLSSLELGDSALYFCASSGAGSFQPQHFGDGTRLSIL.

J is TRBJ1-6 and V is TRBV12-3 or TRBV12-4; no clear D. V lost 5 bases, J lost 7 bases, and 9 bases lay in between. The CDR3 covers 13 residues. The CDR3 region has the DNA TGTGCCAGCAGTCACGGGTACAATTCACCCCTCCACTTT. This codes for CASSHGYNSPLHF.

This chain uses TRBV5-7 with TRBJ1-1; a possible D gene is TRBD1 (6 bases). TRBV5-7 is marked as an open reading frame, function uncertain. The CDR3 spans 14 residues. With 3 bases removed from V and 4 bases from J, the gap between germline ends came to 13 bases. CDR3 sequence reads: CASSYNTGFTEAFF. The CDR3 nucleotides are TGTGCCAGCAGCTATAATACAGGGTTCACTGAAGCTTTCTTT.

J is TRBJ2-6 and V is TRBV7-3, with D perhaps matching TRBD1 or TRBD2 (5 bases each). CDR3 size: 17 residues. Trimming took 4 bases from V and 0 from J, leaving 13 bases between them. The germline gives CDR1 SGHTA, CDR2 FQGTGA. This CDR3 reads CASSSKGTDSGANVLTF. The CDR3 DNA reads TGTGCCAGCAGCTCAAAAGGGACCGACTCTGGGGCCAACGTCCTGACTTTC. The full variable domain, its missing parts supplied by reference TRBV7-3 and TRBJ2-6, is GAGVSQTPSNKVTEKGKYVELRCDPISGHTALYWYRQSLGQGPEFLIYFQGTGAADDSGLPNDRFFAVRPEGSVSTLKIQRTERGDSAVYLCASSSKGTDSGANVLTFGAGSRLTVL.

This chain uses TRBV2 with TRBJ2-1; D remains ambiguous. Trimming took off 4 bases at V and 5 bases at J, with 6 bases between the two ends. Germline V lookup: CDR1 SNHLY, CDR2 FYNNEI. CDR3 length: 12 residues. CDR3 sequence: CASSVKDNEQFF. CDR3 sequence (DNA): TGTGCCAGCAGTGTTAAGGACAATGAGCAGTTCTTC.